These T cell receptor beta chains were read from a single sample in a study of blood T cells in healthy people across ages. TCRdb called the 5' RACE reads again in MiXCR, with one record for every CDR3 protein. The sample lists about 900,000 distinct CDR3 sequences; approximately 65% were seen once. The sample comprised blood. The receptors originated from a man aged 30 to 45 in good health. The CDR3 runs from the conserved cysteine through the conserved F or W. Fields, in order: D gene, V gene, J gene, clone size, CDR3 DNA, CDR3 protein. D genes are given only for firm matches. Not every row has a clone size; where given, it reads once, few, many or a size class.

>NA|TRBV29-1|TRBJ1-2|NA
TGCAGCGTGACGGGCTCAGCTAACTATGGCTACACCTTC
CSVTGSANYGYTF
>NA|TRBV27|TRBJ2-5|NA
TGTGCCAGCAGTTTATCGTATTTTGACGAGACCCAGTACTTC
CASSLSYFDETQYF
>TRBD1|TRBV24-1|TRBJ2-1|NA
TGTGCCACCAGTGATCGGGGACAGGGTGGCAATGAGCAGTTCTTC
CATSDRGQGGNEQFF
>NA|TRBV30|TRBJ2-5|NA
TGTGCCTGGATAGGGGTATTGGAGACCCAGTACTTC
CAWIGVLETQYF
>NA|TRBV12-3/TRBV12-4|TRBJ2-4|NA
TGTGCCAGCAGTTTCGGACGGTCTCGGGTTCAGTACTTC
CASSFGRSRVQYF
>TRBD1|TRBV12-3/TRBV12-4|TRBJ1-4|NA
TGTGCCAGCAGTCCAGGAAAGGGGGCGAATGAAAAACTGTTTTTT
CASSPGKGANEKLFF
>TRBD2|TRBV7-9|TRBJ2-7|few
TGTGCCAGCAGCGGGACTACCTCCTACGAGCAGTACTTC
CASSGTTSYEQYF
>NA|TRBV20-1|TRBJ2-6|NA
TGCAGTGCTAGGTCCACAGGGAGCGGGGCCAACGTCCTGACTTTC
CSARSTGSGANVLTF
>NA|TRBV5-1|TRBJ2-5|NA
TGCGCCAGCAGCTGGCAGGGGGGGGCCCAAGAGACCCAGTACTTC
CASSWQGGAQETQYF
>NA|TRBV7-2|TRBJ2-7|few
TGTGCCTCTAGGGGCGGGGTTACCTACGAGCAGTACTTC
CASRGGVTYEQYF
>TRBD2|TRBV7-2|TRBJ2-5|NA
TGTGCCAGCAGCTTCGCCGGGGGGGGAAGAGAGACCCAGTACTTC
CASSFAGGGRETQYF
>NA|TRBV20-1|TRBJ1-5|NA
TGCAGTGCTAGACCGGAGGTAGGAGGGTGGGCGGCCAATCAGCCCCAGCATTTT
CSARPEVGGWAANQPQHF
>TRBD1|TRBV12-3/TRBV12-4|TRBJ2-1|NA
TGTGCCAGCAGTTCACTAAGGACAGGTAGACTGGGGTCCTACAATGAGCAGTTCTTC
CASSSLRTGRLGSYNEQFF
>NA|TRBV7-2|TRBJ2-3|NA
TGTGCCAGCAGCCGAGGACAGTATAGCACAGATACGCAGTATTTT
CASSRGQYSTDTQYF
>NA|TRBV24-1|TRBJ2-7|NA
TGTGCCACCAGTGATCCGGGATACGAGCAGTACTTC
CATSDPGYEQYF
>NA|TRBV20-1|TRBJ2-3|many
TGCAGTGCTCTATCTAGCTCGGGGGCCACAGATACGCAGTATTTT
CSALSSSGATDTQYF
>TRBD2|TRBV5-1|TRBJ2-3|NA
TGCGCCAGCAGCTCACTAGCGGGGGGGCAATCAGATACGCAGTATTTT
CASSSLAGGQSDTQYF
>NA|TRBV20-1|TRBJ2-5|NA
TGCAGTGCTAGGCCAAAAGAGACCCAGTACTTC
CSARPKETQYF
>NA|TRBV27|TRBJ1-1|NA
TGTGCCAGCACCCCTCATCAGGTGTCGGGGCTCACTGAAGCTTTCTTT
CASTPHQVSGLTEAFF
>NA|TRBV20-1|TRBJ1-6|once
TGCAGTGCGAACCGGGACTCGGGTTCACCCCTCCACTTT
CSANRDSGSPLHF
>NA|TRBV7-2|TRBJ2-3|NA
TGTGCCAGCAGCTTAGTAGGGGAGTGGGGCGCAGATACGCAGTATTTT
CASSLVGEWGADTQYF
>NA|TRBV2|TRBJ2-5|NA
TGTGCCAGCACCGGACTACGTTCGGAGACCCAGTACTTC
CASTGLRSETQYF
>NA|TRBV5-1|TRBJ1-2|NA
TGCGCCAGCAGCCAAGACGCGGCTGGCTACACCTTC
CASSQDAAGYTF
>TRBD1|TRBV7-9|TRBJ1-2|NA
TGTGCCAGCAGCCTGGTCGGGACAGGGGACTATGGCTACACCTTC
CASSLVGTGDYGYTF
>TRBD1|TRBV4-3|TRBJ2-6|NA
TGCGCCAGCAGCCGGGACAGGGGGTATGGGGCCAACGTCCTGACTTTC
CASSRDRGYGANVLTF
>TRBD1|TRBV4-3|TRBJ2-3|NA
TGCGCCAGCAGCCAGGCCGGGACAGGGGTTAGGGATACGCAGTATTTT
CASSQAGTGVRDTQYF
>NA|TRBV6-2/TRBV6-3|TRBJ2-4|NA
TGTGCCAGCAGCCTCACGGGCTCCAGAAACATTCAGTACTTC
CASSLTGSRNIQYF
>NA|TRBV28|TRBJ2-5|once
TGTGCCAGCAGTTTCTACCCCCAGGGTGTCGGCCAAGAGACCCAGTACTTC
CASSFYPQGVGQETQYF
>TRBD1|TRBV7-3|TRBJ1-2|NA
TGTGCCAGCAGCTCTCTCAAGGACTGGGACAGGGGCTACACCTTC
CASSSLKDWDRGYTF
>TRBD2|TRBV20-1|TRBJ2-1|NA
TGCAGTGCGCGGGGGGCCTACAATGAGCAGTTCTTC
CSARGAYNEQFF
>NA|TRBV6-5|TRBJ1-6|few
TGTGCCAGCAGTCAGGTTGGGTCACCCCTCCACTTT
CASSQVGSPLHF
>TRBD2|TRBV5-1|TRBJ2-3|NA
TGCGCCAGCAGCTTAGCGCTAGCGGGAACTAGCACAGATACGCAGTATTTT
CASSLALAGTSTDTQYF
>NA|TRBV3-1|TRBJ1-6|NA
TGTGCCAGCAGCCAATGGACAGCCATGGGTTCACCCCTCCACTTT
CASSQWTAMGSPLHF
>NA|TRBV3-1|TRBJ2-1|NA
TGTGCCAGCAGCCAAGAAGGTGGAGGGGTTGCATACAATGAGCAGTTCTTC
CASSQEGGGVAYNEQFF
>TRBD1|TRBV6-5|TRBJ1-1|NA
TGTGCCAGCAGTTCTCAAAGACGGACAGGGTACATGAACACTGAAGCTTTCTTT
CASSSQRRTGYMNTEAFF
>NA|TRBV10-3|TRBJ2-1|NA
TGTGCCATCAGCGTTGACTCCCAAGAGACCCAGTTCTTC
CAISVDSQETQFF
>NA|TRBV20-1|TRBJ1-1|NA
TGCAGTGCCTACATATCGGGGAGTGTCGCTGAAGCTTTCTTT
CSAYISGSVAEAFF
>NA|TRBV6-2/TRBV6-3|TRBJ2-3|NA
TGTGCCAGCAGTTACTCGTGGGGTCGCACAGATACGCAGTATTTT
CASSYSWGRTDTQYF
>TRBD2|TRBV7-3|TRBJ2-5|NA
TGTGCCAGCAGCTTAAACCCATCTAGCGGGGGGAGGGAGACCCAGTACTTC
CASSLNPSSGGRETQYF
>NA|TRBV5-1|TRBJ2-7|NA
TGCGCCAGCAGCTCCGGGAGGGGGCCCTCCTACGAGCAGTACTTC
CASSSGRGPSYEQYF
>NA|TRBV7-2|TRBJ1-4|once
TGTGCCAGCAGCCCCCAGCATCACCGGGAAAAACTGTTTTTT
CASSPQHHREKLFF
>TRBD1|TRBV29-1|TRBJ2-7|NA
TGCAGCGTTGGATGGTTAGGCAGGGGGTACGAGCAGTACTTC
CSVGWLGRGYEQYF
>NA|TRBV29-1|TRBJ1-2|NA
TGCAGCGTTGAAAGTTGGACACCGCCGTATGGCTACACCTTC
CSVESWTPPYGYTF
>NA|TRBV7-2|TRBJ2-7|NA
TGTGCCAGCAGCTTAGGGCTAGCCTGCGAGCAGTACTTT
CASSLGLACEQYF
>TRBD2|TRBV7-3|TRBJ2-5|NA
TGTGCCAGCAGCTCCGGACGAGCGGGGGTGGGAGAGCAGTACTTC
CASSSGRAGVGEQYF
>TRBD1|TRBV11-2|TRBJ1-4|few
TGTGCCAGCAGCTTACCGACTCTGGAGGGGGCAACAACTAATGAAAAACTGTTTTTT
CASSLPTLEGATTNEKLFF
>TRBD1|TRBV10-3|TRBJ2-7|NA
TGTGCCATCATGGTGGGACAGGGCTCCTACGAGCAGTACTTC
CAIMVGQGSYEQYF
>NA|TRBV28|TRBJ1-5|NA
TGTGCCAGCACATCGAGGGATCAGCCCCAGCATTTT
CASTSRDQPQHF
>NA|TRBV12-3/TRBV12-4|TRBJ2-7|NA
TGTGCCAGCAGCCCACAGGGCTCCCCCTACGAGCAGTACTTC
CASSPQGSPYEQYF
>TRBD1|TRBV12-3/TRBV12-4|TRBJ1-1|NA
TGTGCCAGCAGTCCCTTCCGGGACAGTGAAGCTTTCTTT
CASSPFRDSEAFF
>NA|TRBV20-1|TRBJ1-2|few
TGCAGTGCTAGAGTACCAGGGAAGGCGTCCGGCTACACCTTC
CSARVPGKASGYTF
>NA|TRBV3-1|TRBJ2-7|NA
TGTGCCAGCAGCCAAGAGCGCAGGGTCGACGAGCAGTACTTC
CASSQERRVDEQYF
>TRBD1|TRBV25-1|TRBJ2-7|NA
TGTGCCAGCATAGGACAGGGTGCATCCCCATCCACTTACGAGCAGTACTTC
CASIGQGASPSTYEQYF
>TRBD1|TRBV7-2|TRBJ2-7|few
TGTGCCAGCAGCCCCTGGACAGGGGGGAGCTACGAGCAGTACTTC
CASSPWTGGSYEQYF